The 18 T cell receptor beta chains in this list originate from one sample, sequenced in a study of blood T cell repertoires in COVID-19. TCRdb keeps only in-frame clones here, not all; method: immunoSEQ multiplex PCR. The sample yields fewer than 350,000 clones, about 90% seen once. Material: PBMCs or T cells enriched from blood (not recorded which). Receptors originate from a woman in her twenties or thirties who had been exposed to COVID-19.

V and J are TRBV4-1 and TRBJ2-7, with TRBD2 identical over 13 bases. Germline V gives CDR1 MGHRA, CDR2 YSYEKL. This CDR3 has 20 residues. The ends lost 1 base at V and 2 bases at J; junction bases unmatched: 14. The CDR3 coding sequence is TGCGCCAGCAGCCAAGGGTTGTCACTAGCGGGAGGGACCAATCCCTACGAGCAGTACTTC. Encoded protein: CASSQGLSLAGGTNPYEQYF.

The table lists this clone with a count of one. V usage is TRBV25-1 and J usage is TRBJ2-7; D is ambiguous. Trimming left V 4 bases short and J 2 bases short, with 12 bases between. The V gene's germline CDR1 is MGHDK and CDR2 SYGVNS. The CDR3 length is 14 residues. The CDR3 DNA is TGTGCCAGCAGTGCGCCAGGCCGAGCCTACGAGCAGTACTTC. This gives the protein CASSAPGRAYEQYF.

The chain carries TRBV5-6 and TRBJ1-1; 7 positions match TRBD1. Germline V gene lookup returns CDR1 SGHDT and CDR2 YYEEEE. Germline trimming cut 4 bases from V and 5 bases from J; bases unmatched to any gene: 8. The CDR3 totals 14 residues. Here the CDR3 DNA reads TGTGCCAGCAGCCTTACAGGGGCTGGAACTGAAGCTTTCTTT. Translation: CASSLTGAGTEAFF.

This clone came up a few times. The V call is TRBV5-1, the J call TRBJ1-1, with 8 nucleotides matching TRBD1. J gave up 7 bases and V 4 bases, and 6 bases lay outside the gene matches. Germline V CDR1 and CDR2: SGHRS, YFSETQ. This CDR3 comprises 13 residues. The CDR3 DNA sequence: TGCGCCAGCAGCATCGGACAGGGCTATGAAGCTTTCTTT. Translated: CASSIGQGYEAFF.

This clone has just one count. This chain joins TRBV12-3 or TRBV12-4 and TRBJ2-1; TRBD2 aligns across 10 bases. The CDR3 has 13 residues. The trim removed 10 bases at V and 0 bases at J, leaving 0 bases unmatched. Here the CDR3 DNA reads TGTGCCACTAGCGGGAGCTCCTACAATGAGCAGTTCTTC. Translated, it gives CATSGSSYNEQFF.

The gene calls are TRBV15 and TRBJ1-3; D remains ambiguous. This CDR3 is built from 14 residues. Trimming shortened V by 1 base and J by 1 base, and 5 bases separated the two germline ends. In germline, CDR1 is LNHNV, CDR2 YYDKDF (reference sequence). The CDR3 protein is CATSRVGSGNTIYF. The CDR3 DNA is TGTGCCACCAGCAGAGTCGGGTCTGGAAACACCATATATTTT.

The chain joins TRBV28 to TRBJ2-1; TRBD2 aligns across 10 bases. The CDR3 extends over 14 amino acids. J lost 4 bases, V lost 6 bases, and 3 bases had no gene match. Germline V gives CDR1 MDHEN, CDR2 SYDVKM. The DNA for the CDR3 is TGTGCCAGCAGCCTACTAGCGGGATACAATGAGCAGTTCTTC. Encoded protein: CASSLLAGYNEQFF.

This chain connects TRBV28 to TRBJ2-3, with 7 bases that match TRBD2. J was trimmed by 3 bases and V by 8 bases; bases with no gene match: 11. The CDR3 runs 15 residues. The V gene's germline CDR1 is MDHEN and CDR2 SYDVKM. CDR3 in DNA: TGTGCCAGCGGGGAGGGGCCCGACACTACAGATACGCAGTATTTT. This sequence encodes CASGEGPDTTDTQYF.

This chain links TRBV28 with TRBJ2-7; weak D call: TRBD2 (6 bases). V lost 7 bases to trimming and J lost 1 base, with 20 bases between them. Germline lookup yields CDR1 MDHEN and CDR2 SYDVKM. The CDR3 runs to 16 residues. CDR3 nucleotides: TGTGCCAGCACCCCCCTCGGCGGGATGCTTTCCTACGAGCAGTACTTC. It specifies CASTPLGGMLSYEQYF. The full variable domain, its missing parts supplied by reference TRBV28 and TRBJ2-7, is DVKVTQSSRYLVKRTGEKVFLECVQDMDHENMFWYRQDPGLGLRLIYFSYDVKMKEKGDIPEGYSVSREKKERFSLILESASTNQTSMYLCASTPLGGMLSYEQYFGPGTRLTVT.

The J gene is TRBJ1-5, the V gene TRBV19, with D possibly matching TRBD1 (6 bases). CDR1 LNHDA and CDR2 SQIVND come from the germline V gene (reference sequence). V was cut by 3 bases and J by 4 bases, with 13 bases left in between. The CDR3 contains 15 residues. The CDR3 here is CASSIRGIGNQPQHF. For the CDR3, the DNA is TGTGCCAGTAGTATTAGGGGGATTGGAAATCAGCCCCAGCATTTT.

The J gene is TRBJ2-1, the V gene TRBV20-1, with D unresolved. There are 10 residues in the CDR3. Trimming stripped 5 bases from V and 9 bases from J, with 8 bases between. The V gene's germline CDR1 is DFQATT and CDR2 SNEGSKA (reference sequence). DNA for the CDR3: TGCAGTGCTGTCGGCGGTGAGCAGTTCTTC. This encodes CSAVGGEQFF.

This clone was counted once. The chain has TRBV9 and TRBJ1-2; D not certain. CDR3 size: 15 residues. Germline values: CDR1 SGDLS, CDR2 YYNGEE. V gave up 6 bases and J gave up 4 bases, with 19 bases separating them. The chain's CDR3 is CASTRSTVFFYGYTF. CDR3 DNA: TGTGCCAGCACCCGTAGTACAGTCTTCTTCTATGGCTACACCTTC.

The chain employs TRBV5-1 and TRBJ2-3, with TRBD1 matching over 10 bases. The CDR3 covers 17 residues. Germline CDR1 SGHRS, CDR2 YFSETQ. The ends lost 4 bases at V and 2 bases at J; junction bases unmatched: 10. CDR3 nucleotide sequence: TGCGCCAGCAGCACGATACCCGGGACAGGGGACACAGATACGCAGTATTTT. It codes for CASSTIPGTGDTDTQYF.

The CDR3 loop reads CASSEGSLTTEAFF. The CDR3 region has the DNA TGTGCCAGCAGTGAGGGCTCCCTGACAACTGAAGCTTTCTTT. This chain links TRBV28 with TRBJ1-1; D remains ambiguous. V shed 5 bases and J shed 5 bases, with 15 bases lying between them. There are 14 residues in the CDR3. CDR1 is MDHEN and CDR2 is SYDVKM in the germline V gene.

For the CDR3, the DNA is TGCGCCAGCAGTGAGGTGACAGGGTTTAACTACGAGCAGTACTTC. Its translation: CASSEVTGFNYEQYF. The V call is TRBV10-2, the J call TRBJ2-7; TRBD1 matches 7 bases. CDR1 is WSHSY and CDR2 is SAAADI in the germline V gene. This CDR3 contains 15 residues. J lost 3 bases, V lost 2 bases, and 7 bases had no gene match.

The chain recombines TRBV7-3 with TRBJ2-1, with 7 bases identical to TRBD2. The length of the CDR3 is 16 residues. In germline, CDR1 is SGHTA, CDR2 FQGTGA. V lost 1 base and J lost 2; bases outside the gene matches: 5. CDR3 nucleotides: TGTGCCAGCAGCTTAATGTCTAGCGGACCCTACAATGAGCAGTTCTTC. Its translation is CASSLMSSGPYNEQFF.

This clone was seen only once. The chain is built from TRBV12-3 or TRBV12-4 and TRBJ2-1, with a weak D call TRBD1 (5 bases). The CDR3 contains 11 residues. Trimming left V 7 bases short and J 7 bases short, with 8 bases between. The CDR3 sequence is CASTRQNEQFF. CDR3 DNA sequence: TGTGCCAGCACCAGACAGAATGAGCAGTTCTTC.

The chain is built from TRBV18 and TRBJ1-3, with TRBD1 as a possible D gene (5 bases). CDR3 length: 18 residues. V lost 2 bases and J lost 0, with 17 bases in between. Germline CDR1 and CDR2: KGHSH and LQKENI. The CDR3 loop reads CASSPWQGRNRSGNTIYF. CDR3 DNA sequence: TGTGCCAGCTCACCATGGCAGGGCCGCAACCGCTCTGGAAACACCATATATTTT.